A selection of T cell receptor beta chains follows, all from one sample in a study of blood T cell repertoires in COVID-19. Using immunoSEQ multiplex PCR, the repertoire was profiled, and TCRdb retains in-frame clones only, with some absent. The sample shows 150,000 to 180,000 clones, about four fifths of them seen only once. The sequenced sample was peripheral blood. These receptors were obtained from a woman of 80 years or more with acute or convalescent COVID-19. CDR3s include the opening cysteine and the closing phenylalanine or tryptophan.

v_gene: TRBV29-1; CDR3aa: CSVDGAGEGELFF
v_gene: TRBV5-1; CDR3aa: CASSLEPGAGNTIYF
v_gene: TRBV20-1; CDR3aa: CSATSTNEQFF
v_gene: TRBV30; CDR3aa: CAWSAGDRQTQYF
v_gene: TRBV27; CDR3aa: CASSLKGKTTNEKLFF
v_gene: TRBV6-1; CDR3aa: CASSGPSEGRGDTQYF
v_gene: TRBV2; CDR3aa: CASSEQGNTIYF
v_gene: TRBV2; CDR3aa: CASSGGTRSGNNQPQHF
v_gene: TRBV7-2; CDR3aa: CASSLAYGRGENTIYF
v_gene: TRBV6-5; CDR3aa: CASSYYVGGSGNTIYF
v_gene: TRBV27; CDR3aa: CASSHGLAVGETQYF
v_gene: TRBV6-5; CDR3aa: CASRSTGGRANGYTF
v_gene: TRBV15; CDR3aa: CATSTRAPYGYTF
v_gene: TRBV6-5; CDR3aa: CASSYSYDPGRGAFF
v_gene: TRBV12-3/TRBV12-4; CDR3aa: CASSVRGSGEQFF
v_gene: TRBV3-1/TRBV3-2; CDR3aa: CASSRGQGNYEQYF
v_gene: TRBV18; CDR3aa: CASSRDRERNQPQHF
v_gene: TRBV3-1/TRBV3-2; CDR3aa: CASSQSVNEQFF
v_gene: TRBV19; CDR3aa: CASTHSGGAGELFF
v_gene: TRBV20-1; CDR3aa: CSARAAYEQYF
v_gene: TRBV9; CDR3aa: CASSPTGQAGNTIYF
v_gene: TRBV6-1; CDR3aa: CASSEAGVGGSAFF
v_gene: TRBV18; CDR3aa: CASSPENRLVDEQFF
v_gene: TRBV18; CDR3aa: CASSPGTGGLNTEAFF
v_gene: TRBV24-1; CDR3aa: CATSDSLADTDTQYF
v_gene: TRBV27; CDR3aa: CASRSGTGAGNQPQHF
v_gene: TRBV5-1; CDR3aa: CASSSNLPTGRNGYTF
v_gene: TRBV4-1; CDR3aa: CASSQDQWAGSGYTF
v_gene: TRBV4-3; CDR3aa: CASSPSPSSNQPQHF
v_gene: TRBV4-3; CDR3aa: CASSQDLLAGGTDTQYF
v_gene: TRBV6-2/TRBV6-3; CDR3aa: CASSYNGAGQPQHF
v_gene: TRBV19; CDR3aa: CASLRDRASGYTF
v_gene: TRBV9; CDR3aa: CASSVGLAGGPDSSYEQFF
v_gene: TRBV19; CDR3aa: CASSILRTVTSGNTIYF
v_gene: TRBV19; CDR3aa: CASSIDSTGPNTEAFF
v_gene: TRBV7-8; CDR3aa: CASSPTRQGAIQPQHF
v_gene: TRBV5-4; CDR3aa: CASSWERLQQFF
v_gene: TRBV6-2/TRBV6-3; CDR3aa: CASSPGQGKNEQYF
v_gene: TRBV4-2; CDR3aa: CASSLNKGGYGYTF
v_gene: TRBV18; CDR3aa: CASSPPSVGAGANVLTF
v_gene: TRBV6-4; CDR3aa: CASSGTSGGGYTF
v_gene: TRBV7-2; CDR3aa: CASSFVTTVTDTQYF
v_gene: TRBV2; CDR3aa: CASSEGRGQNQPQHF
v_gene: TRBV2; CDR3aa: CASSERVGEPLHF
v_gene: TRBV5-5; CDR3aa: CASSQDSYSNQPQHF
v_gene: TRBV24-1; CDR3aa: CATSDPRLAGNNNEQFF
v_gene: TRBV18; CDR3aa: CASSPSVAHTGELFF
v_gene: TRBV12-3/TRBV12-4; CDR3aa: CAGSLRQGGKAFF
v_gene: TRBV6-6; CDR3aa: CASSYSGGAGETQYF
v_gene: TRBV5-5; CDR3aa: CASSLELAGAREQYF
v_gene: TRBV6-6; CDR3aa: CASRGGGMGNTGELFF
v_gene: TRBV4-3; CDR3aa: CASSQDFRSWFTAFF
v_gene: TRBV5-1; CDR3aa: CASRVTDRALEGYTF
v_gene: TRBV2; CDR3aa: CASMSYDSVAFF
v_gene: TRBV6-5; CDR3aa: CASRTLGGNTEAFF
v_gene: TRBV3-1/TRBV3-2; CDR3aa: CASSPRGGYETQYF
v_gene: TRBV9; CDR3aa: CASSRNEAFSGNTIYF